Listed below are T cell receptor beta chains from one sample, sequenced in a study of CD8+ T cells in alopecia areata. TCRdb keeps only in-frame clones here, not all; method: immunoSEQ multiplex PCR. The table has just over 150,000 clones, approximately 65% seen once. The sample here was CD4+ T cells sorted from blood, taken at week 4, from a patient treated with tofacitinib. The receptor set was obtained from a human donor with alopecia areata. Both conserved end residues are part of each CDR3. A D gene is named only where the DNA matches it firmly. Expanded clones are given a class, and other clones once, few, many or no size at all.

V gene,CDR3 length,clone size,D gene,J gene,CDR3 DNA,CDR3 protein
TRBV4-3,15,-,-,TRBJ2-7,TGCGCCAGCAGCCAAGATCGGAGGGCTACCTACGAGCAGTACTTC,CASSQDRRATYEQYF
TRBV25-1,13,-,TRBD2,TRBJ2-7,TGTGCCAGCCGTAGCGGGGGATCGCGAGAGCAGTACTTC,CASRSGGSREQYF
TRBV29-1,14,-,TRBD2,TRBJ2-2,TGCAGCGTTGGTACGCGGGGGGCCACCGGGGAGCTGTTTTTT,CSVGTRGATGELFF
TRBV7-8,16,few,-,TRBJ1-4,TGTGCCAGCAGCCCTCGCCGAATTGCAACTAATGAAAAACTGTTTTTT,CASSPRRIATNEKLFF
TRBV5-6,13,-,-,TRBJ1-2,TGTGCCAGCAGCGCCGGGCTTCGGGAGGGCTACACCTTC,CASSAGLREGYTF
TRBV30,12,-,TRBD1,TRBJ1-2,TGTGCCTGGGGTGACAGGGACTATGGCTACACCTTC,CAWGDRDYGYTF
TRBV6-5,15,-,-,TRBJ1-5,TGTGCCAGCAGTTACTCGAGGTTTAGCAATCAGCCCCAGCATTTT,CASSYSRFSNQPQHF
TRBV27,18,once,TRBD2,TRBJ2-2,TGTGCCAGCAGTTTACCCGGACTAGCGGGGGTGAACACCGGGGAGCTGTTTTTT,CASSLPGLAGVNTGELFF
TRBV6-6,13,-,-,TRBJ1-1,TGTGCCAGCAGCCGCCAGAGAAACACTGAAGCTTTCTTT,CASSRQRNTEAFF
TRBV30,16,few,TRBD1,TRBJ2-7,TGTGCCTGGAGTTCGAATATCCAGACAGGGAACCACGAGCAGTACTTC,CAWSSNIQTGNHEQYF
TRBV13,13,-,-,TRBJ1-2,TGTGCCAGCAGCTTAAGACAGGTGAATGGCTACACCTTC,CASSLRQVNGYTF
TRBV7-9,16,few,-,TRBJ2-7,TGTGCCAGCAGCCCCGAGTCGGGGGCGTATCTGGACGAGCAGTACTTC,CASSPESGAYLDEQYF
TRBV7-3,14,once,TRBD1,TRBJ2-7,TGTGCCAGCAGCCCGGGACAGGGTGGGGCCGAGCAGTACTTC,CASSPGQGGAEQYF
TRBV27,15,-,-,TRBJ2-5,TGTGCCAGCAGTTCCCGCCGCGAGGGGCGAGAGACCCAGTACTTC,CASSSRREGRETQYF
TRBV14,15,-,-,TRBJ1-1,TGTGCCAGCAGCCAAGATCCGAGGAGTGACACTGAAGCTTTCTTT,CASSQDPRSDTEAFF
TRBV11-2,16,medium-sized,-,TRBJ2-7,TGTGCCAGCAGCTTAGTATGGGCTAATGAGGGCGACGAGCAGTACTTC,CASSLVWANEGDEQYF
TRBV5-4,15,few,TRBD2,TRBJ2-7,TGTGCCAGCAGCTTGGTGGGGCGGGGGTCCTACGAGCAGTACTTC,CASSLVGRGSYEQYF
TRBV5-4,19,-,-,TRBJ2-4,TGTGCCAGCAGCTTTAGGCTAGGGTGGACGGGGCTGGCCAAAAACATTCAGTACTTC,CASSFRLGWTGLAKNIQYF
TRBV29-1,12,-,-,TRBJ2-1,TGCAGCGTTGGTAGCACCTACAATGAGCAGTTCTTC,CSVGSTYNEQFF
TRBV29-1,12,-,TRBD1,TRBJ2-7,TGCAGCGTCGGACAGGGGATGAGAGAGCAGTACTTC,CSVGQGMREQYF
TRBV30,16,-,-,TRBJ1-4,TGTGCCTGGAGTGTATCACTGGGGGGTTTTAATGAAAAACTGTTTTTT,CAWSVSLGGFNEKLFF
TRBV7-2,15,-,-,TRBJ2-5,TGTGCCAGCAGCCCCGATTTAGGGGCCCAAGAGACCCAGTACTTC,CASSPDLGAQETQYF
TRBV9,13,-,-,TRBJ1-5,TGTGCCAGCAGCGTAGGAAGCAATCAGCCCCAGCATTTT,CASSVGSNQPQHF
TRBV5-6,13,few,-,TRBJ2-3,TGTGCCAGCAGCTTGTCGGGGAGAGATACGCAGTATTTT,CASSLSGRDTQYF
TRBV5-4,14,many,TRBD2,TRBJ2-3,TGTGCCAGCAGTCCTCGGGGGGGCACAGATACGCAGTATTTT,CASSPRGGTDTQYF
TRBV30,12,-,-,TRBJ2-1,TGTGCCTGGAGTACGGGGGTCGGTGAGCAGTTCTTC,CAWSTGVGEQFF
TRBV30,11,-,-,TRBJ2-3,TGTGCCTGCTCCCCAGCAGATACGCAGTATTTT,CACSPADTQYF
TRBV29-1,12,-,-,TRBJ2-5,TGCAGCGCGGGGATAGCACAAGAGACCCAGTACTTC,CSAGIAQETQYF
TRBV29-1,13,few,TRBD1,TRBJ2-7,TGCAGCGTTGAGGACAGGGGGCGCGGCGAGCAGTACTTC,CSVEDRGRGEQYF
TRBV7-9,13,-,-,TRBJ2-7,TGTGCCAGCAGTTTCACGAGCTCCTACGAGCAGTACTTC,CASSFTSSYEQYF
TRBV25-1,15,-,TRBD2,TRBJ2-3,TGTGCCAGCAGCGAGGAGCGGGGGGCCACAGATACGCAGTATTTT,CASSEERGATDTQYF
TRBV29-1,14,-,TRBD2,TRBJ2-3,TGCAGCGTTCCGACTAGCGGGGGGGCGGAGACGCAGTATTTT,CSVPTSGGAETQYF
TRBV9,15,-,-,TRBJ1-1,TGTGCCAGCAGCGTAGTAGGGGTCCAGAACACTGAAGCTTTCTTT,CASSVVGVQNTEAFF
TRBV2,11,-,-,TRBJ2-3,TGTGCCAGCAGTCGCACAGATACGCAGTATTTT,CASSRTDTQYF
TRBV29-1,10,-,-,TRBJ1-1,TGCAGCGCGATGAACACTGAAGCTTTCTTT,CSAMNTEAFF
TRBV7-9,16,few,-,TRBJ1-6,TGTGCCAGCAGCTCCCGCCTAAGCTCCTATAATTCACCCCTCCACTTT,CASSSRLSSYNSPLHF
TRBV6-6,13,once,-,TRBJ2-7,TGTGCCAGCACCCCCGGGACTTACAACGAGCAGTACTTC,CASTPGTYNEQYF
TRBV27,12,few,-,TRBJ2-3,TGTGCCAGCAGTGATAGCAGGGATACGCAGTATTTT,CASSDSRDTQYF
TRBV19,11,few,-,TRBJ2-1,TGTGCCAGTAGTAGGAACAATGAGCAGTTCTTC,CASSRNNEQFF
TRBV2,14,-,TRBD1,TRBJ1-5,TGTGCCAGCACCGACAGGGAGGGCAATCAGCCCCAGCATTTT,CASTDREGNQPQHF
TRBV30,13,-,-,TRBJ1-2,TGTGCCTGGGAAGGACGCACTAACTATGGCTACACCTTC,CAWEGRTNYGYTF
TRBV7-2,16,-,TRBD1,TRBJ2-1,TGTGCCAGCAGCTTACAGGACAGGGGGACCTACAATGAGCAGTTCTTC,CASSLQDRGTYNEQFF
TRBV29-1,12,-,-,TRBJ1-2,TGCAGCGTTGAAGATACGGGGGGCGGCTACACCTTC,CSVEDTGGGYTF
TRBV30,12,-,-,TRBJ2-7,TGTGCCTGGCGGCAGGCTACCTACGAGCAGTACTTC,CAWRQATYEQYF
TRBV30,12,once,-,TRBJ1-4,TGTGCCTGCGAGCGGGTGGGAGAAAAACTGTTTTTT,CACERVGEKLFF
TRBV5-4,15,-,TRBD2,TRBJ2-1,TGTGCCAGCAGCCCCACGGGGGGGGCAGGCAATGAGCAGTTCTTC,CASSPTGGAGNEQFF
TRBV30,15,-,-,TRBJ1-1,TGTGCCTGGAGTGTACGCCCTGGTTGGGACACTGAAGCTTTCTTT,CAWSVRPGWDTEAFF
TRBV30,13,-,-,TRBJ1-6,TGTGCCTGGAGTGGTTCGACGAATTCACCCCTCCACTTT,CAWSGSTNSPLHF
TRBV27,15,-,-,TRBJ1-5,TGTGCCAGCAGTGTACAGGGAACGAGCAATCAGCCCCAGCATTTT,CASSVQGTSNQPQHF
TRBV5-6,14,-,TRBD1,TRBJ1-2,TGTGCCAGCAGCGAGGACAGGGGGCTGGGTGGCTACACCTTC,CASSEDRGLGGYTF